This TCR beta chain was sequenced during a study of beta chain features in type 1 diabetes. What was sequenced were expressed TCRB transcripts, since all of the isolated RNA had been reverse transcribed. Repertoires were generated with immunoSEQ multiplex PCR, while TCRdb's copy carries only in-frame clones and drops some. The table lists around 690,000 clones, over 10% of them singletons. This clone was detected only a few times. The antigen remains undetermined. The study, taken as a whole, reports: People with Type 1 diabetes carried modestly yet significantly shorter TCRB CDR3s in all four CD4+ subsets.

The CDR3 sequence is 14 residues long. This chain links TRBV21-1 with TRBJ2-1. TRBV21-1 is a pseudogene locus. The sample was naive CD4+ T cells from blood. The sequence derives from a man younger than 40 with type 1 diabetes. The CDR3 protein is CASSKELRYNEQFF. The DNA of the CDR3 is TGTGCCAGCAGCAAGGAACTTCGCTACAATGAGCAGTTCTTC.